This entry describes one T cell receptor (beta chain). What it binds is unknown. The entry originates in a study of vaccination and CD4 T cells after COVID-19. Study in general: Each enrolled participant received a two-dose regimen of either BNT162b2 or mRNA-1273 vaccine. Control cultures were supplied with a CEFX pool, an HIV-1 Nef pool, or no peptide at all.

Noted treatment: roughly ten-day PBMC culture with coronavirus spike peptide pools or control peptides (ViraFEST assay). ViraFEST stimulated the growth of antigen-specific T cells using peptide pools and subsequently profiled their TCRs by sequencing. Wells contained 1.5 million to 2.5 million PBMCs each, and these were cultured with around 10 IU/ml IL-2 and about 11 ug/ml peptide pools. The Oncomine TCR Beta short-read assay was what sequenced the DNA obtained from cultured CD4+ T cells. Each CDR3 protein is one row after TCRdb ran MiXCR on the PCR reads. The sample contains tens of thousands of distinct CDR3 sequences, 67% of which appear only once. This receptor was taken from a human donor who received a COVID-19 vaccine. The material sequenced was CD4+ T cells from blood, cultured in vitro, taken after SARS-CoV-2 vaccination.

The CDR3 spells CASSLGGTRYYEQYF. The DNA of the CDR3 is TGTGCCAGCAGTTTAGGGGGGACACGGTACTACGAGCAGTACTTC. The V call is TRBV27, the J call TRBJ2-7, with D possibly called TRBD1 or TRBD2 (6 bases each). The CDR3 length is 15 residues. Deletions cut 2 bases from V and 3 bases from J, with 14 bases between. Germline assignment: CDR1 MNHEY and CDR2 SMNVEV (reference sequence).